Each of the 3 T cell receptor beta chains below was sequenced from the same sample in a study of a mutant IDH1 vaccine in newly diagnosed glioma. No antigens are known for them. The time point is: week 35, safety follow-up. With topical imiquimod, each dose of the vaccine consisted of 300 ug of mutant IDH1 20-mer peptide. TCRdb keeps only in-frame clones here, not all; method: immunoSEQ multiplex PCR. There are tens of thousands of clones in the sample; approximately 78% occur only once, and around 7% lies in the top ten. Specimen: PBMCs, collected from a glioma patient whose treatment included an IDH1 peptide vaccine. These receptors were collected from a woman aged 18-29 years with glioma.

The rearrangement joins TRBV6-5 to TRBJ2-1; 8 nucleotides match TRBD1. Germline CDR1 and CDR2: MNHEY and SVGAGI. The CDR3 contains 15 residues. After removal of 1 base from V and 7 bases from J, the junction contained 6 bases not matched to a gene. The CDR3: CASSYFQGASNEQFF. In nucleotides, the CDR3 is TGTGCCAGCAGTTACTTTCAGGGGGCAAGTAATGAGCAGTTCTTC.

This chain links TRBV30 with TRBJ1-5, with 8 bases identical to TRBD1. Germline assignment: CDR1 GTSNPN and CDR2 SVGIG (reference sequence). V was clipped by 3 bases and J by 2 bases; unmatched bases: 6. This CDR3 spans 15 amino acids. As DNA, the CDR3 is TGTGCCTGGAGCGGAGGACAGGGAGGCAATCAGCCCCAGCATTTT. Its translation is CAWSGGQGGNQPQHF.

The rearrangement uses TRBV28 and TRBJ1-2; possible D gene TRBD1, 5 bases. Germline CDR1 reads MDHEN; CDR2 reads SYDVKM. Between the trimmed V and J ends, which lost 8 bases and 1 base, there was a span of 23 bases. The CDR3 has 17 residues. CDR3: CASYRSSGRGLNYGYTF. The CDR3 nucleotides are TGTGCCAGCTATAGGTCGTCCGGGAGGGGTCTTAACTATGGCTACACCTTC.